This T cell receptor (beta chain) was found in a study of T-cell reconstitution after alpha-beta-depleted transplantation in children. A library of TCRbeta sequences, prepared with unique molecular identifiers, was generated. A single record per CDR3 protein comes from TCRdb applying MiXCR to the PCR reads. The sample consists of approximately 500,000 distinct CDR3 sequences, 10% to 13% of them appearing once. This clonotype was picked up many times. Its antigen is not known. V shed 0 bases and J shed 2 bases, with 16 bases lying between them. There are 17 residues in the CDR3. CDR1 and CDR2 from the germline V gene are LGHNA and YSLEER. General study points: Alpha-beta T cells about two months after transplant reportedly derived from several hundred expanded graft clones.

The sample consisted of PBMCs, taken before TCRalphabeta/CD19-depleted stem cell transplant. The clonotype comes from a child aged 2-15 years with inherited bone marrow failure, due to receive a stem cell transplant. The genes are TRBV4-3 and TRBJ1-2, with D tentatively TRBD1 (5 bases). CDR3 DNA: TGCGCCAGCAGCCAAGACGACAGAACAGACCGAAACTATGGCTACACCTTC. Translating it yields CASSQDDRTDRNYGYTF.